The clone carrying this TCR beta chain was picked up a small number of times. TCRdb passed the RT-PCR reads through MiXCR, listing each CDR3 protein once. The data contain about 680,000 distinct CDR3 sequences, around 14% of them singletons. Per the germline V gene, CDR1 is SGDLS and CDR2 is YYNGEE. The V and J ends lost 0 bases and 2 bases respectively, with 8 bases between them. The CDR3 loop spans 14 amino acids. This chain uses TRBV9 with TRBJ2-5, with TRBD1 as a possible D gene (5 bases). Sequencing was carried out using memory CD4+ T cells from blood. This clonotype was obtained from a female donor in good health, serving as a healthy control. The CDR3 DNA is TGTGCCAGCAGCGTAGGACAGATACAAGAGACCCAGTACTTC. It translates to CASSVGQIQETQYF.